Following are 32 T cell receptor beta chains from one sample sequenced in a study of cytomegalovirus exposure and HLA in healthy donors. PCR primers comprised 60 Vbeta and 13 Jbeta primers. TCRdb keeps only in-frame clones here, not all; method: immunoSEQ multiplex PCR. Seen here are about 180,000 clones, 85% observed once, and the top ten hold 1%. The sample taken for sequencing was PBMCs. These receptors all stem from a boy aged 2 to 10 in good health and CMV-seronegative.

The V call is TRBV7-6, the J call TRBJ1-6; 7 nucleotides align to TRBD1. The CDR3 extends over 13 amino acids. Germline loops: CDR1 SGHVS, CDR2 FNYEAQ. J was trimmed by 14 bases and V by 6 bases; bases with no gene match: 10. CDR3 coding DNA: TGTGCCAGCAGTGTAGAGGCAGGGGGGACCCTCCACTTT. Translating it yields CASSVEAGGTLHF.

The chain is built from TRBV19 and TRBJ2-2; tentatively, D is TRBD2 (6 bases). CDR3 length: 16 residues. Germline values: CDR1 LNHDA, CDR2 SQIVND (reference sequence). Trimming took off 3 bases at V and 3 bases at J, with 14 bases between the two ends. The CDR3 is CASSMPLASDTGELFF. CDR3 bases: TGTGCCAGTAGTATGCCACTAGCCTCTGACACCGGGGAGCTGTTTTTT. Variable domain in full (rest from reference TRBV19 and TRBJ2-2): DGGITQSPKYLFRKEGQNVTLSCEQNLNHDAMYWYRQDPGQGLRLIYYSQIVNDFQKGDIAEGYSVSREKKESFPLTVTSAQKNPTAFYLCASSMPLASDTGELFFGEGSRLTVL.

This chain joins TRBV19 and TRBJ2-1, with 13 positions matching TRBD2. CDR3 length: 16 residues. With V trimmed by 5 bases and J by 4 bases, 5 bases remained unmatched. The germline CDR1 and CDR2 sequences are LNHDA and SQIVND (reference sequence). The CDR3 sequence is CASSYGLAGAYNEQFF. In nucleotides, the CDR3 is TGTGCCAGTAGTTACGGACTAGCGGGGGCTTACAATGAGCAGTTCTTC.

The V call is TRBV14, the J call TRBJ1-1, with unresolved D. The CDR3 sequence is 15 residues long. V lost 0 bases and J 0 bases, leaving 8 bases between the germline ends. CDR1 SGHDN and CDR2 FVKESK come from the germline V gene. The CDR3 region has the DNA TGTGCCAGCAGCCAAGATAGGCGGCTGAACACTGAAGCTTTCTTT. This codes for CASSQDRRLNTEAFF.

A few counts support this clone. V is TRBV7-3 and J is TRBJ2-1; 8 nucleotides align to TRBD2. V lost 0 bases and J lost 10; bases outside the gene matches: 14. Germline values: CDR1 SGHTA, CDR2 FQGTGA. The CDR3 runs 17 residues. CDR3 amino acids: CASSLTTSGGLAREQFF. The CDR3 bases are TGTGCCAGCAGCTTAACAACTAGCGGAGGCCTTGCCCGGGAGCAGTTCTTC.

The genes are TRBV27 and TRBJ2-1; TRBD2 matches 10 bases. This CDR3 is built from 15 residues. Trimming cost V 4 bases and J 2 bases; bases outside gene matches: 2. CDR1 and CDR2 (germline): MNHEY, SMNVEV (reference sequence). The CDR3 region has the DNA TGTGCCAGCAGTTCGGGACTAGCGACCTACAATGAGCAGTTCTTC. As protein: CASSSGLATYNEQFF.

This chain links TRBV30 with TRBJ1-6, with 7 bases matching TRBD1. The CDR3 length is 14 residues. Germline V gene lookup returns CDR1 GTSNPN and CDR2 SVGIG (reference sequence). V shed 2 bases, J shed 10 bases, and the junction held 8 bases outside the gene matches. The CDR3 spells CAWSRGQGLSPLHF. For the CDR3, the DNA is TGTGCCTGGAGTAGGGGGCAGGGACTCTCACCCCTCCACTTT.

This sequence joins TRBV27 and TRBJ2-2, with D possibly matching TRBD1 (5 bases). The CDR3 runs 13 residues. V lost 7 bases and J lost 6, with 12 bases in between. Germline lookup yields CDR1 MNHEY and CDR2 SMNVEV (reference sequence). CDR3 DNA sequence: TGTGCCAGCAATGGTCAGGGTGCCGGGGAGCTGTTTTTT. It translates to CASNGQGAGELFF.

This clone was seen a single time. The junction departs from germline at one end; a sequencing error may be responsible. V usage is TRBV28 and J usage is TRBJ1-5; D unclear. Germline assignment: CDR1 MDHEN and CDR2 SYDVKM. The CDR3 sequence is 14 residues long. For the CDR3, the DNA is TGTGCCATTTCTGGAGAATATAGCGATCAGCCCCAGCATTTT. It codes for CAISGEYSDQPQHF.

This clone has more than one count but fewer than ten. V is TRBV29-1 and J is TRBJ2-3; 8 bases fit TRBD2. The CDR3 consists of 14 residues. Germline CDR1 is SQVTM and CDR2 is ANQGSEA. The V gene end was trimmed by 8 bases and the J gene end by 4 bases; junction bases not matched to a gene: 11. In DNA, the CDR3 is TGCAGCACCCGCCCGGGGGGGAGCGCAGATACGCAGTATTTT. Its translation is CSTRPGGSADTQYF.

The gene calls are TRBV19 and TRBJ1-2; 12 bases fit TRBD1. With 3 bases clipped from V and 7 bases from J, the junction kept 3 bases outside the gene matches. The CDR3 has 14 amino acids. In germline, CDR1 is LNHDA, CDR2 SQIVND (reference sequence). CDR3 in DNA: TGTGCCAGTAGTATTGGGACAGGGGGCTTTGGCTACACCTTC. Protein product: CASSIGTGGFGYTF.

The chain is built from TRBV29-1 and TRBJ2-7; the match to TRBD2 covers 8 bases. This CDR3 has 14 amino acids. V shed 4 bases and J 3 bases; nucleotides not matched to a gene: 8. Germline CDR1 is SQVTM and CDR2 is ANQGSEA. The CDR3 sequence is CSVADSGGIYEQYF. In DNA, the CDR3 is TGCAGCGTTGCAGATTCGGGGGGGATCTACGAGCAGTACTTC.

As DNA, the CDR3 is TGCGCCAGCAGCCAAGCCGGAGATGGTGGCTACACCTTC. Encoded protein: CASSQAGDGGYTF. This chain connects TRBV4-1 to TRBJ1-2, with unresolved D. The germline V gene encodes CDR1 MGHRA and CDR2 YSYEKL. The CDR3 loop spans 13 amino acids. Trimming took off 1 base at V and 7 bases at J, with 10 bases between the two ends.

The chain employs TRBV19 and TRBJ2-3; D uncertain. The V end was cut by 1 base, the J end by 0 bases, with 11 bases between. The CDR3 covers 16 residues. Germline CDR1 and CDR2: LNHDA and SQIVND (reference sequence). For the CDR3, the DNA is TGTGCCAGTAGTATAGTGGCTAGTCGGAGCACAGATACGCAGTATTTT. It codes for CASSIVASRSTDTQYF.

The rearrangement joins TRBV19 to TRBJ1-1; D possibly corresponds to TRBD1 (6 bases). The CDR3 is made up of 16 amino acids. Trimming cost V 4 bases and J 0 bases, with 15 bases left between them. Looked up from germline, CDR1 is LNHDA and CDR2 is SQIVND (reference sequence). CDR3 region: CASSNTGPYMNTEAFF. The CDR3 DNA is TGTGCCAGTAGTAACACAGGGCCTTACATGAACACTGAAGCTTTCTTT.

The chain has TRBV19 and TRBJ2-5, with TRBD1 matching 7 bases. The CDR3 is 15 amino acids. Germline V gene lookup returns CDR1 LNHDA and CDR2 SQIVND (reference sequence). Unmatched junction bases numbered 7, after V lost 5 bases and J lost 1 base. CDR3 region: CASSPVPGGQETQYF. CDR3 nucleotide sequence: TGTGCCAGTAGTCCAGTTCCAGGGGGCCAAGAGACCCAGTACTTC.

For the CDR3, the DNA is TGTGCCAGCAGTGAAGCAGGTGATGCGCAATCGCAGTTCTTC. This gives the protein CASSEAGDAQSQFF. The chain is built from TRBV6-4 and TRBJ2-1, with D unclear. The V and J ends lost 3 bases and 12 bases respectively, with 18 bases between them. Germline V gives CDR1 MRHNA, CDR2 SNTAGT. The CDR3 totals 14 residues.

This chain's CDR3 is CASSQVAREKLFF. The CDR3 DNA sequence: TGTGCCAGCAGCCAAGTAGCGCGCGAAAAACTGTTTTTT. The chain is built from TRBV4-2 and TRBJ1-4; D remains unclear. The CDR3 has 13 residues. Germline V gene data show CDR1 as LGHNA and CDR2 as YNFKEQ. Trimming shortened V by 1 base and J by 8 bases, and 8 bases separated the two germline ends.

The chain is built from TRBV5-4 and TRBJ1-1, with D tentatively TRBD1 (5 bases). The V end lost 3 bases, the J end lost 5 bases, and 8 bases lay between the germline ends. The CDR3 extends over 12 amino acids. Germline loops: CDR1 SGHNT, CDR2 YYREEE (reference sequence). The CDR3 loop reads CASSSGGTEAFF. The DNA of the CDR3 is TGTGCCAGCAGCTCGGGGGGGACTGAAGCTTTCTTT. The complete variable domain, with remaining parts taken from reference TRBV5-4 and TRBJ1-1, reads ETGVTQSPTHLIKTRGQQVTLRCSSQSGHNTVSWYQQALGQGPQFIFQYYREEENGRGNFPPRFSGLQFPNYSSELNVNALELDDSALYLCASSSGGTEAFFGQGTRLTVV.

This clone came up once. The CDR3 DNA is TGTGCCACCTCAGCGCGGGGTAGGGATGGGGCCAACGTCCTGACTTTC. As protein: CATSARGRDGANVLTF. The rearrangement joins TRBV15 to TRBJ2-6, with D possibly being TRBD2 (6 bases). Germline assignment: CDR1 LNHNV and CDR2 YYDKDF (reference sequence). The CDR3 runs 16 residues. Trimming cost V 8 bases and J 3 bases, with 17 bases left between them. The variable domain in full, with the rest retrieved from reference TRBV15 and TRBJ2-6, is DAMVIQNPRYQVTQFGKPVTLSCSQTLNHNVMYWYQQKSSQAPKLLFHYYDKDFNNEADTPDNFQSRRPNTSFCFLDIRSPGLGDTAMYLCATSARGRDGANVLTFGAGSRLTVL.

This clone has just a few counts. The chain uses TRBV5-1 and TRBJ1-6; 7 bases match TRBD1. This CDR3 region has 14 residues. The V and J ends lost 3 bases and 7 bases, in that order; junction bases with no gene match: 4. The germline gives CDR1 SGHRS, CDR2 YFSETQ. DNA for the CDR3: TGCGCCAGCAGCTCGACAGGGATCAATTCACCCCTCCACTTT. Its protein is CASSSTGINSPLHF.

The rearrangement links TRBV27 to TRBJ2-1; maybe TRBD2 (5 bases). From germline, CDR1 is MNHEY and CDR2 SMNVEV (reference sequence). This CDR3 is built from 16 residues. The ends were cut back, 2 bases at V and 3 bases at J, with 14 bases in the middle. The CDR3 coding sequence is TGTGCCAGCAGTTTACGGGCTAGCTTCGACTACAATGAGCAGTTCTTC. This encodes CASSLRASFDYNEQFF.

The chain recombines TRBV5-1 with TRBJ2-1; 8 positions match TRBD1. Per the germline V gene, CDR1 is SGHRS and CDR2 is YFSETQ. This CDR3 region has 15 residues. V was clipped by 5 bases and J by 0 bases; unmatched bases: 4. The CDR3 DNA reads as TGCGCCAGCAGGGACGACAGGGGCTCCTACAATGAGCAGTTCTTC. The encoded protein is CASRDDRGSYNEQFF.

This clone was counted between two and nine times. V gene TRBV11-2 combines with J gene TRBJ2-1; D gene ambiguous. V was clipped by 5 bases and J by 7 bases, with 9 bases between them. From germline, CDR1 is SGHAT and CDR2 FQNNGV. The CDR3 runs 12 residues. The CDR3: CASSRSRNEQFF. In DNA form, the CDR3 reads TGTGCCAGCAGCCGGTCCCGGAATGAGCAGTTCTTC.

This clone was seen just once. The chain carries TRBV11-2 and TRBJ2-3, with D perhaps TRBD2 (6 bases). Germline V gives CDR1 SGHAT, CDR2 FQNNGV. The CDR3 covers 16 residues. V gave up 1 base and J gave up 1 base, with 12 bases separating them. CDR3 nucleotide sequence: TGTGCCAGCAGCTTAGTCGGGGAGGTCGGCACAGATACGCAGTATTTT. Protein sequence: CASSLVGEVGTDTQYF. Combining the CDR3 with reference TRBV11-2 and TRBJ2-3 gives the whole variable domain EAGVAQSPRYKIIEKRQSVAFWCNPISGHATLYWYQQILGQGPKLLIQFQNNGVVDDSQLPKDRFSAERLKGVDSTLKIQPAKLEDSAVYLCASSLVGEVGTDTQYFGPGTRLTVL.

The rearrangement links TRBV28 to TRBJ1-2; weak D call: TRBD1 (5 bases). CDR1 and CDR2 (germline): MDHEN, SYDVKM. V was trimmed by 6 bases and J by 0 bases, leaving 23 bases between them. This CDR3 is built from 18 residues. The CDR3 DNA reads as TGTGCCAGCAGGGGTCTCCGGACCAGGGACTTAGCTAACTATGGCTACACCTTC. As protein: CASRGLRTRDLANYGYTF.

The chain joins TRBV4-1 to TRBJ2-7; D remains ambiguous. This CDR3 has 14 residues. Germline CDR1 and CDR2: MGHRA and YSYEKL. V lost 3 bases and J 7 bases, leaving 16 bases between the germline ends. The chain's CDR3 is CASSHADNSWEQYF. DNA for the CDR3: TGCGCCAGCAGCCACGCAGACAATTCATGGGAGCAGTACTTC.

This chain links TRBV7-2 with TRBJ2-5, with 9 positions matching TRBD1. The CDR3 extends over 15 amino acids. V shed 3 bases, J shed 5 bases, and the junction held 7 bases outside the gene matches. The germline CDR1 and CDR2 sequences are SGHTA and FQGNSA. CDR3 amino acids: CASSFTGTGRETQYF. CDR3 DNA sequence: TGTGCCAGCAGCTTTACCGGGACAGGGAGGGAGACCCAGTACTTC.

V gene TRBV27 combines with J gene TRBJ1-5, with a tentative D call TRBD1 (6 bases). Trimming shortened V by 5 bases and J by 4 bases, and 12 bases separated the two germline ends. The CDR3 length is 14 residues. The germline gives CDR1 MNHEY, CDR2 SMNVEV (reference sequence). The CDR3 is CASSPAQGNQPQHF. CDR3 sequence (DNA): TGTGCCAGCAGTCCCGCCCAGGGGAATCAGCCCCAGCATTTT.

The chain is built from TRBV9 and TRBJ2-2; D is perhaps TRBD2 (6 bases). V lost 0 bases to trimming and J lost 7 bases, with 16 bases between them. This CDR3 is built from 16 residues. Germline values: CDR1 SGDLS, CDR2 YYNGEE. The CDR3 reads CASSVDDRGGFGELFF. The CDR3 nucleotides are TGTGCCAGCAGCGTAGATGATAGAGGAGGGTTCGGGGAGCTGTTTTTT.

The rearrangement joins TRBV15 to TRBJ2-1; no definite D call. CDR1 and CDR2 from the germline V gene are LNHNV and YYDKDF (reference sequence). Trimming shortened V by 0 bases and J by 3 bases, and 12 bases separated the two germline ends. The CDR3 is 16 residues long. The CDR3 loop reads CATSRERKALYNEQFF. The CDR3 nucleotides are TGTGCCACCAGCAGAGAGAGAAAAGCCCTCTACAATGAGCAGTTCTTC.

For this clone: A junction end diverges from the germline sequence, so it may reflect a read error. Other DNA sequences within the sample encode an identical CDR3. This rearrangement joins TRBV28 to TRBJ2-3; 7 bases align to TRBD2. In germline, CDR1 is MDHEN, CDR2 SYDVKM. CDR3 length: 15 amino acids. The CDR3 sequence: CASSSLTGGTDTQYF. CDR3 in DNA: TGTGCCAGCAGTTCCCTAACGGGAGGCACCGATACGCAGTATTTT.